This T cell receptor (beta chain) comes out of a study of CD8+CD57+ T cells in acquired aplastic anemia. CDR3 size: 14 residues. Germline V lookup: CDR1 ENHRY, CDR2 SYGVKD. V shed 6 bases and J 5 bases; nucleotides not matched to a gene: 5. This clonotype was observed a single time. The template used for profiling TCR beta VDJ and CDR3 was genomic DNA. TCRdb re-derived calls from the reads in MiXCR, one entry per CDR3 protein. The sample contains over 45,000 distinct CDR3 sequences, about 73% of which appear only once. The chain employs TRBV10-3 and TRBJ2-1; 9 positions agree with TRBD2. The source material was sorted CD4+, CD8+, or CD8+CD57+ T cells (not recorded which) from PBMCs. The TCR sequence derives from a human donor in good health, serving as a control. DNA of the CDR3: TGTGCCATCAGCGTAAGACTAGCGGACAATGAGCAGTTCTTC. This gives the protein CAISVRLADNEQFF.